This TCR beta chain was obtained from a study of immune cell composition in non-small cell lung cancer. Looking at the study overall: Lung adenocarcinoma or squamous carcinoma made up most tumours. Regarding the study as a whole: TIL tumour reactivity correlated with maximal tumour-associated clone frequency in adenocarcinoma.

Assay: immunoSEQ multiplex PCR; the TCRdb copy retains only in-frame clones and omits some. This sample has 1,000 or so clones, with over 65% found just once. Points on this clone: Its antigen is unknown.

Germline V gene lookup returns CDR1 SGHTA and CDR2 FQGNSA. CDR3 size: 15 residues. Trimming removed 5 bases from V and 2 bases from J, with 13 bases in between. This sequence joins TRBV7-2 and TRBJ2-1; tentative D call: TRBD1 (6 bases). The sequence was collected from a human donor with non-small cell lung cancer. Sequencing was performed on lung tumor tissue. CDR3 loop: CASSPQGGPYNEQFF. The CDR3, as DNA: TGTGCCAGCAGCCCACAGGGTGGCCCCTACAATGAGCAGTTCTTC.